The 9 T cell receptor beta chains in this list originate from one sample, sequenced in a study of long-term antiretroviral therapy in people with HIV. At survey level, the immunoSEQ assay was run in its v3.0 version. Assay: immunoSEQ multiplex PCR; the TCRdb copy retains only in-frame clones and omits some. Of some 18,000 clones listed, roughly 80% are singletons. The specimen comprised unsorted PBMCs, sampled less than 2.2 years before starting antiretroviral therapy. Receptors were obtained from a man in his thirties or forties with HIV.

The V and J genes are TRBV28 and TRBJ2-7; D is unclear. V was pared by 6 bases and J by 6 bases, with 18 bases between. This CDR3 comprises 14 residues. Germline assignment: CDR1 MDHEN and CDR2 SYDVKM. The CDR3 protein is CASSLGHLGAEQYF. CDR3 nucleotides: TGTGCCAGCAGCTTAGGGCATTTAGGAGCCGAGCAGTACTTC.

The sample holds one count of this clone. The chain joins TRBV6-6 to TRBJ1-2, with D hard to call. V was shortened by 5 bases and J by 8 bases, with 12 bases between the two germline ends. This CDR3 comprises 12 residues. The germline V gene encodes CDR1 MNHNY and CDR2 SVGAGI (reference sequence). In nucleotides, the CDR3 is TGTGCCAGCAGTGATCCAGGTGACGGCTACACCTTC. Translating it yields CASSDPGDGYTF.

The chain couples TRBV6-6 to TRBJ1-1, with 8 nucleotides matching TRBD1. Trimming took 6 bases from V and 5 from J; bases not matched to a gene: 5. Germline CDR1 is MNHNY and CDR2 is SVGAGI (reference sequence). This CDR3 has 13 residues. The CDR3 DNA reads as TGTGCCAGCAGGAACAGGGGGTTAACTGAAGCTTTCTTT. Translation: CASRNRGLTEAFF.

The genes are TRBV19 and TRBJ2-1; D not certain. CDR1 and CDR2 (germline): LNHDA, SQIVND (reference sequence). This CDR3 is built from 12 residues. Trimming took off 3 bases at V and 8 bases at J, with 8 bases between the two ends. Here the CDR3 reads CASSINSYEQFF. Written as DNA, the CDR3 is TGTGCCAGTAGTATTAACAGTTATGAGCAGTTCTTC.

The chain employs TRBV13 and TRBJ2-7, with D tentatively TRBD1 or TRBD2 (5 bases each). Trimming stripped 4 bases from V and 2 bases from J, with 12 bases between. The CDR3 sequence is 14 residues long. Germline lookup yields CDR1 PRHDT and CDR2 FYEKMQ (reference sequence). The CDR3 DNA follows: TGTGCCAGCAGCTCATCCGGGACCGCCTACGAGCAGTACTTC. Amino acids: CASSSSGTAYEQYF.

The J gene is TRBJ1-5, the V gene TRBV6-1; D unclear. Germline CDR1 reads MNHNS; CDR2 reads SASEGT. The CDR3 length is 14 residues. The V and J ends lost 10 bases and 0 bases respectively, with 13 bases between them. The CDR3 here is CAIRPGYSNQPQHF. DNA of the CDR3: TGTGCCATCCGACCGGGATATAGCAATCAGCCCCAGCATTTT.

The J gene is TRBJ2-7, the V gene TRBV28, with D perhaps given as TRBD1 or TRBD2 (5 bases each). The germline V gene encodes CDR1 MDHEN and CDR2 SYDVKM. This CDR3 has 16 amino acids. V lost 6 bases to trimming and J lost 5 bases, with 23 bases between them. CDR3 sequence (DNA): TGTGCCAGCAGGTCCCCGGACATCACTAGGACCCACGAGCAGTACTTC. Protein product: CASRSPDITRTHEQYF.

This clone was picked up one time. The chain carries TRBV11-3 and TRBJ2-2, with unresolved D. CDR3 length: 13 residues. Germline CDR1 reads SGHNT; CDR2 reads YENEEA. Trimming removed 1 base from V and 3 bases from J, with 3 bases in between. The CDR3 protein is CASSLGDTGELFF. CDR3 in DNA: TGTGCCAGCAGCTTAGGGGACACCGGGGAGCTGTTTTTT.

The chain carries TRBV12-5 and TRBJ2-2, with no clear D. This CDR3 spans 15 amino acids. Germline V gene lookup returns CDR1 LGHNT and CDR2 FRNRAP. V shed 3 bases and J shed 0 bases, with 8 bases lying between them. The CDR3 here is CASGFTASNTGELFF. CDR3 bases: TGTGCTAGTGGTTTTACAGCGTCGAACACCGGGGAGCTGTTTTTT.